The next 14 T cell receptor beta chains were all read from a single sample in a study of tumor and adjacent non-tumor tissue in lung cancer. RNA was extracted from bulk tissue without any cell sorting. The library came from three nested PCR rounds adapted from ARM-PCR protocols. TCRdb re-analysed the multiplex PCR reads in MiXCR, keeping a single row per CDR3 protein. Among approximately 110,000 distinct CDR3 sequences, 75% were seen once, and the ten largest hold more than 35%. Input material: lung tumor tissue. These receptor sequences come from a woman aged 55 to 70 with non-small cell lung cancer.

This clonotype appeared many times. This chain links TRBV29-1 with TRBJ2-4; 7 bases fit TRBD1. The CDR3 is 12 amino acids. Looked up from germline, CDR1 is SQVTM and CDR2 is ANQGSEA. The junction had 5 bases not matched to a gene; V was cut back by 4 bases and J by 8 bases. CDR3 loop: CSVGQGGDIQYF. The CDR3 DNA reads TGCAGCGTTGGACAGGGTGGAGACATTCAGTACTTC.

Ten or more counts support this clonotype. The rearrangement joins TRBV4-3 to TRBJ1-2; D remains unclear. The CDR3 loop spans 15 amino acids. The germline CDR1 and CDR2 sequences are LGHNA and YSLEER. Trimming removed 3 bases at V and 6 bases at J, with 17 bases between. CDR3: CASSHKTIVDDGYTF. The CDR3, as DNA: TGCGCCAGCAGCCATAAAACTATCGTCGATGATGGCTACACCTTC.

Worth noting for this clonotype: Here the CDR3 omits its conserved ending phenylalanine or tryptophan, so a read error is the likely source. This CDR3 is CASSIDAQGQAFV. CDR3 sequence (DNA): TGTGCCAGCAGCATCGACGCACAGGGCCAAGCTTTCGTT. This chain uses TRBV7-3 with TRBJ1-1; a possible D gene is TRBD1 (6 bases). CDR1 SGHTA and CDR2 FQGTGA come from the germline V gene. CDR3 length: 13 residues. The ends were cut back, 5 bases at V and 9 bases at J, with 16 bases in the middle.

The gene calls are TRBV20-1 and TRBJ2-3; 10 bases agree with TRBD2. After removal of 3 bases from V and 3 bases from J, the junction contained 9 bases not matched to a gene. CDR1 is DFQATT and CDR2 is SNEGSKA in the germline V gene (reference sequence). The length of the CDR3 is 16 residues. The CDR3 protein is CSARASPAGGTDTQYF. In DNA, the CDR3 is TGCAGTGCTAGGGCCAGCCCAGCGGGAGGGACAGATACGCAGTATTTT.

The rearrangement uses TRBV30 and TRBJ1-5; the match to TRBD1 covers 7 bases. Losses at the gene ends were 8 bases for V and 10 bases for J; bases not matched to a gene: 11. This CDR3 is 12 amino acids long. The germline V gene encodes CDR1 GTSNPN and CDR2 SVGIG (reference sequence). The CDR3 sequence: CAGGRGLEPQHF. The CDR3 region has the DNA TGTGCCGGTGGGAGGGGGCTAGAACCCCAGCATTTT.

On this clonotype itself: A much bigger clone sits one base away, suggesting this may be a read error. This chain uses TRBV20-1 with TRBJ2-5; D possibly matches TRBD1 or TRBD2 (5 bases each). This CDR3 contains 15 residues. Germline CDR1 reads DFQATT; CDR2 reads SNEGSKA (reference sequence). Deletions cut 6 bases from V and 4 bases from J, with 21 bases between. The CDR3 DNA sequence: TGCAGTGCCTCCAACGCCCGGGGCAAAAGAGAGACCCAGTACTTC. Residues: CSASNARGKRETQYF.

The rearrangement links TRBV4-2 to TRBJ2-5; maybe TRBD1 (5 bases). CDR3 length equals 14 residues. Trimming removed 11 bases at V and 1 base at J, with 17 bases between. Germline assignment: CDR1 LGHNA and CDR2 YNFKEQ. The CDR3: CAGNQEGAQETQYF. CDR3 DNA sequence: TGTGCCGGCAACCAAGAAGGGGCCCAAGAGACCCAGTACTTC.

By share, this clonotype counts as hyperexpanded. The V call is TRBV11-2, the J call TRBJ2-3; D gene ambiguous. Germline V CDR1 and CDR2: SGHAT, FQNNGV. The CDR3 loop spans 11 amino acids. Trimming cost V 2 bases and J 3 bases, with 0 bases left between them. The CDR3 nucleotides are TGTGCCAGCAGCTTAACAGATACGCAGTATTTT. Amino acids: CASSLTDTQYF.

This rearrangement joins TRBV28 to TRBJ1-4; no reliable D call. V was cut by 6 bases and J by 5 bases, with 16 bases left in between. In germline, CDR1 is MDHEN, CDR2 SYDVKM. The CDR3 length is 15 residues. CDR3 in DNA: TGTGCCAGCAGCCAAGCGAGGAGGCAAAATGAAAAACTGTTTTTT. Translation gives CASSQARRQNEKLFF.

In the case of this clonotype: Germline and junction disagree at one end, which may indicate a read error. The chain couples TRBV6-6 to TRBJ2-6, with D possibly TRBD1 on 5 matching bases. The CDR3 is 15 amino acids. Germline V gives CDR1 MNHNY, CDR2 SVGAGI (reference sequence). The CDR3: CASSYDSSGAKVLSF. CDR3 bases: TGTGCCAGCAGTTACGACAGCTCTGGGGCCAAGGTCCTGAGTTTC.

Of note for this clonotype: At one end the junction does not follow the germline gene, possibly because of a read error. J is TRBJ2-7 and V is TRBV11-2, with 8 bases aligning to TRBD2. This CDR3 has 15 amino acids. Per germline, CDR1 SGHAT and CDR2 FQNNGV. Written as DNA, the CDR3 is TGTGCCAGCAGCTTAGAACCAGCGGGAGCGGGGGAGCATTACTTC. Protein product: CASSLEPAGAGEHYF.

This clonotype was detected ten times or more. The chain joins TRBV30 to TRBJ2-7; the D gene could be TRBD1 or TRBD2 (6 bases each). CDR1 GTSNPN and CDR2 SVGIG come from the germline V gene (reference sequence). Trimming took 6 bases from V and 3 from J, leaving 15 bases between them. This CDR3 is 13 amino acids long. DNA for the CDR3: TGTGCCTGCACAGGGACTGGCCGCTACGAGCAGTACTTC. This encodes CACTGTGRYEQYF.

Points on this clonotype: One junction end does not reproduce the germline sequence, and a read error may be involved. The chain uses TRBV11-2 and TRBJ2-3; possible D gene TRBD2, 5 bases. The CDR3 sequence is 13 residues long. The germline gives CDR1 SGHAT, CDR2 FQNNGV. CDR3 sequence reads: CASSLELGNTQYF. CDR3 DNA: TGTGCCAGTAGCTTAGAACTAGGAAATACGCAGTATTTT.

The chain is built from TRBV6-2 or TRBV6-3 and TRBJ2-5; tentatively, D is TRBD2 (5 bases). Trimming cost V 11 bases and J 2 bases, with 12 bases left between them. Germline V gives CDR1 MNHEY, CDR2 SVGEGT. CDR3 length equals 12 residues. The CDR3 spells CACNGLQETQYF. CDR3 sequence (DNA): TGTGCCTGCAATGGACTGCAAGAGACCCAGTACTTC.